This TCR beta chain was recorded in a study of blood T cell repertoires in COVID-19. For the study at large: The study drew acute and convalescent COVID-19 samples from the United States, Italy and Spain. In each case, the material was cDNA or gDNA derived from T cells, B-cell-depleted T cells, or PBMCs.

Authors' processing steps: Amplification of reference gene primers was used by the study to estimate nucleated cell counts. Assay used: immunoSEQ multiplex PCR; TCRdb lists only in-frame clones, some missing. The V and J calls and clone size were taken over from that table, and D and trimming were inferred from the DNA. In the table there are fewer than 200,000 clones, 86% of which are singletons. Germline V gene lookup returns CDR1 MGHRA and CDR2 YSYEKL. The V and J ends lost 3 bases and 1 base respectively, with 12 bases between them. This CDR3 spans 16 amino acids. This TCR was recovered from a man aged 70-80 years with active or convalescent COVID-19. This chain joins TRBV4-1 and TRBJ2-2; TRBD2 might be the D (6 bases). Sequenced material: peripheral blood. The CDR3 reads CASSQTGTVNTGELFF. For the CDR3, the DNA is TGCGCCAGCAGCCAGACCGGGACTGTGAACACCGGGGAGCTGTTTTTT.